What follows is one TCR beta chain and its context. Antigen specificity is unknown. Profiling relied on immunoSEQ multiplex PCR, and the TCRdb table lists in-frame clones only, not all of them. The table includes roughly 150,000 clones, 91% detected once. This record belongs to a study of T cell responses to AZD1222 COVID-19 vaccine. Whole-study context: Both about-4-week and about-12-week second-dose recipients were combined.

Notes on the study in general: Donors were largely white British and mainly female; clonal diversity was possibly underestimated. Spike-wide coverage was observed for vaccine-associated CD4 TCRs, with dominant responses at 160-218 and 743-854. At study baseline, merely over 5 AZD1222 recipients were seropositive.

With V trimmed by 5 bases and J by 1 base, 7 bases remained unmatched. This CDR3 has 15 amino acids. Looked up from germline, CDR1 is MNHEY and CDR2 is SVGAGI. This specimen was peripheral blood, taken on day 0 of AZD1222 vaccination. The chain employs TRBV6-5 and TRBJ1-1; 7 bases agree with TRBD1. This receptor was taken from an adult in good health. This CDR3 is CASSLTGAGNTEAFF. The CDR3 region has the DNA TGTGCCAGCAGTCTCACAGGGGCGGGGAACACTGAAGCTTTCTTT.